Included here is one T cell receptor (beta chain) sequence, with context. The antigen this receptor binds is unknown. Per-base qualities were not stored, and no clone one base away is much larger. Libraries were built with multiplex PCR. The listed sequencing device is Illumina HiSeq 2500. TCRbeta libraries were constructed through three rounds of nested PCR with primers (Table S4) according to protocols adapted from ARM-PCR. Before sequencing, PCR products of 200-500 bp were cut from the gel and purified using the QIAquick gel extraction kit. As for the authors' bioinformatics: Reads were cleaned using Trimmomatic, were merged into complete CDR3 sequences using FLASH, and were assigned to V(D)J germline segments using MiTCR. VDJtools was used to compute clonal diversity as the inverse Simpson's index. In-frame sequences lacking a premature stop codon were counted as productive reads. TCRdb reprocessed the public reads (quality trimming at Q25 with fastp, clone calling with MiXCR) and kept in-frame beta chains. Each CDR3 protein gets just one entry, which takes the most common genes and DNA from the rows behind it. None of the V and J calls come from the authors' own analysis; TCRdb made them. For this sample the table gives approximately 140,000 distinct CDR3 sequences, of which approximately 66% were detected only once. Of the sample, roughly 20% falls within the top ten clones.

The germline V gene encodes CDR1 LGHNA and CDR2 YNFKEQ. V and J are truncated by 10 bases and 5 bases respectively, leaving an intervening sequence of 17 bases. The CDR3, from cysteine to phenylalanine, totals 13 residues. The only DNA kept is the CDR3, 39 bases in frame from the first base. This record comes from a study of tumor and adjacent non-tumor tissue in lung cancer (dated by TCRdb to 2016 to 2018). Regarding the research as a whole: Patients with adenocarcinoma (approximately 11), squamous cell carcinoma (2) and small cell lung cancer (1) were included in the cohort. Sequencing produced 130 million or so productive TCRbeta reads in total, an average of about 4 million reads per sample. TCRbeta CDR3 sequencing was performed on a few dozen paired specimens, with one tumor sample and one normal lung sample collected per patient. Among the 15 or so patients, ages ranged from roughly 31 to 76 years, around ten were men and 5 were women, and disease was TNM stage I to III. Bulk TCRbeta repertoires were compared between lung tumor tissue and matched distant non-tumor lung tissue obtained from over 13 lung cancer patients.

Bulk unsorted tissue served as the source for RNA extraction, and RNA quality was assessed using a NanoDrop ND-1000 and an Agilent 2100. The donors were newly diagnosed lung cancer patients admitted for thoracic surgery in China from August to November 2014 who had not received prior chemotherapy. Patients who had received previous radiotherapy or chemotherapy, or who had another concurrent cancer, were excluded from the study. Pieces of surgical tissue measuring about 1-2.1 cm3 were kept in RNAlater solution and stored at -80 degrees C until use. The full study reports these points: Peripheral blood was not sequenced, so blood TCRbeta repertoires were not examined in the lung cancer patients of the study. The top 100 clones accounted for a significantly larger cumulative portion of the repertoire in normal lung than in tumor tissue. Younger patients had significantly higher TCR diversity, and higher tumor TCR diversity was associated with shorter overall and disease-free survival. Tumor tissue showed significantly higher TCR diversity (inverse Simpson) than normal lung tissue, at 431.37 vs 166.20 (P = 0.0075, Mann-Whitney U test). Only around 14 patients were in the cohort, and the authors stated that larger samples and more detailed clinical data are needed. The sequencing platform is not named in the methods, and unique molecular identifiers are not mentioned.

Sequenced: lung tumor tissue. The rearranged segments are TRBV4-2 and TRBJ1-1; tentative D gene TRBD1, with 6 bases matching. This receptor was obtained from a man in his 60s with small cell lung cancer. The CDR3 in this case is CANNPMGATEAFF. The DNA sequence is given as TGTGCCAACAACCCTATGGGGGCTACTGAAGCTTTCTTT.